A selection of T cell receptor beta chains follows, all from one sample in a study of follicular helper T cells after annual influenza vaccination. Sequencing was performed with immunoSEQ multiplex PCR; in TCRdb, only in-frame clones are kept and a portion is missing. The sample includes over 14,000 clones, 80% to 90% of them seen just once. The sample was CXCR5- memory CD4+ T cells sorted from blood, taken on the day of influenza vaccination. The receptors come from an adult who received the influenza vaccine. CDR3s include the opening cysteine and the closing phenylalanine or tryptophan. Each record gives: D gene, J gene, clone size, V gene, CDR3 protein, CDR3 DNA. D genes are given only for firm matches. Expanded clones are given a class, and other clones once, few, many or no size at all.

>TRBD1|TRBJ2-2|.|TRBV6-1
CASSVTGPGELFF
TGTGCCAGCAGCGTGACAGGGCCCGGGGAGCTGTTTTTT
>.|TRBJ1-1|.|TRBV5-1
CASSLSFVGHGDTEAFF
TGCGCCAGCAGCTTGTCGTTTGTGGGGCATGGAGACACTGAAGCTTTCTTT
>.|TRBJ1-1|.|TRBV11-2
CASSLNKGTEAFF
TGTGCCAGCAGCCTTAATAAAGGGACTGAAGCTTTCTTT
>.|TRBJ2-3|.|TRBV28
CASSVDSTDTQYF
TGTGCCAGCAGCGTCGACAGCACAGATACGCAGTATTTT
>.|TRBJ2-5|.|TRBV2
CASREPGPGNF
TGTGCCAGCAGGGAACCGGGACCCGGGAACTTC
>TRBD1|TRBJ1-1|.|TRBV12-5
CASGNSNRGHGTEAFF
TGTGCTAGTGGTAACAGCAACAGGGGGCATGGCACTGAAGCTTTCTTT
>TRBD2|TRBJ2-7|.|TRBV7-2
CASRFSGGPSYEQYF
TGTGCCAGCAGATTTAGCGGGGGGCCCTCCTACGAGCAGTACTTC
>.|TRBJ2-7|.|TRBV18
CASSRGLEDEQYF
TGTGCCAGCTCCCGCGGTTTGGAGGACGAGCAGTACTTC
>.|TRBJ1-2|.|TRBV9
CASSTTGSASGGYTF
TGTGCCAGCAGCACCACCGGGTCCGCCTCCGGTGGCTACACCTTC
>TRBD2|TRBJ2-6|.|TRBV7-2
CASSPLAGVSGANVLTF
TGTGCCAGCAGCCCCCTAGCGGGGGTATCTGGGGCCAACGTCCTGACTTTC
>.|TRBJ2-2|once|TRBV11-2
CASSLDPAAGELFF
TGTGCCAGCAGCTTAGATCCGGCGGCCGGGGAGCTGTTTTTT
>TRBD1|TRBJ1-5|.|TRBV4-1
CASSQDGQVDQPQHF
TGCGCCAGCAGCCAAGATGGACAGGTAGATCAGCCCCAGCATTTT
>.|TRBJ2-3|.|TRBV28
CASSRKGKSQYF
TGTGCCAGCAGCCGAAAGGGTAAATCGCAGTATTTT
>.|TRBJ2-1|.|TRBV28
CASRLPGGPYNEQFF
TGTGCCAGCCGGTTACCGGGGGGCCCCTACAATGAGCAGTTCTTC
>.|TRBJ2-7|.|TRBV11-2
CASSRSGSSYEQYF
TGTGCCAGCAGCCGCTCGGGCAGCTCCTACGAGCAGTACTTC
>TRBD1|TRBJ1-5|few|TRBV27
CASSYRGSNQPQHF
TGTGCCAGCAGTTACAGGGGGAGCAATCAGCCCCAGCATTTT
>.|TRBJ2-3|.|TRBV27
CASSLSLGRSRDTQYF
TGTGCCAGCAGTTTATCGTTGGGCAGGTCTCGCGATACGCAGTATTTT
>.|TRBJ2-5|once|TRBV5-1
CASSFEGRETQYF
TGCGCCAGCAGCTTCGAGGGTCGAGAGACCCAGTACTTC
>.|TRBJ2-2|.|TRBV18
CASSPRSFNRDTGELFF
TGTGCCAGCTCACCACGATCCTTTAACAGGGACACCGGGGAGCTGTTTTTT
>.|TRBJ1-1|.|TRBV28
CASSFFFSGMNTEAFF
TGTGCCAGCAGTTTTTTCTTCTCCGGGATGAACACTGAAGCTTTCTTT
>.|TRBJ2-5|.|TRBV28
CATTTGGLSQETQYF
TGTGCCACCACTACTGGGGGACTTTCTCAAGAGACCCAGTACTTC
>.|TRBJ2-7|.|TRBV7-9
CASALSSYEQYF
TGTGCCAGCGCTCTTAGCTCCTACGAGCAGTACTTC
>.|TRBJ1-6|.|TRBV28
CASSLYRQVNSPLHF
TGTGCCAGCAGTTTATATAGACAGGTCAATTCACCCCTCCACTTT
>TRBD2|TRBJ2-1|.|TRBV5-5
CASSLLAGGRTEQFF
TGTGCCAGCAGCTTACTAGCGGGGGGGCGTACTGAGCAGTTCTTC
>TRBD1|TRBJ1-4|.|TRBV7-2
CASSSQGASEKLFF
TGTGCCAGCAGCTCACAGGGGGCTTCTGAAAAACTGTTTTTT
>TRBD1|TRBJ2-1|.|TRBV5-1
CASSLMPGGEQFF
TGCGCCAGCAGCTTGATGCCAGGGGGAGAGCAGTTCTTC
>TRBD1|TRBJ2-6|.|TRBV27
CASSPLYRRTGGVGSGANVLTF
TGTGCCAGCAGTCCATTATATCGCAGGACAGGGGGAGTTGGATCTGGGGCCAACGTCCTGACTTTC
>.|TRBJ2-5|.|TRBV5-4
CASSLGRRYQETQYF
TGTGCCAGCAGCTTGGGCAGGAGATACCAAGAGACCCAGTACTTC
>.|TRBJ2-7|.|TRBV6-5
CASTSPSYEQYF
TGTGCCAGCACCTCGCCCTCCTACGAGCAGTACTTC
>.|TRBJ2-5|.|TRBV29-1
CSVNSLQETQYF
TGCAGCGTAAACAGCCTCCAAGAGACCCAGTACTTC
>TRBD1|TRBJ1-2|few|TRBV30
CAWRGDRLYGYTF
TGTGCCTGGAGAGGGGACAGACTCTATGGCTACACCTTC
>.|TRBJ2-1|.|TRBV14
CASSSTGTPYNEQFF
TGTGCCAGCAGCTCAACCGGGACACCGTACAATGAGCAGTTCTTC
>.|TRBJ2-2|.|TRBV7-8
CASSLLKQANTGELFF
TGTGCCAGCAGCTTATTAAAACAGGCGAACACCGGGGAGCTGTTTTTT
>.|TRBJ1-6|.|TRBV2
CASRGEGEGSPLHF
TGTGCCAGCAGGGGGGAGGGGGAGGGTTCACCCCTCCACTTT
>.|TRBJ1-6|few|TRBV4-1
CASSPWTDPNSPLHF
TGCGCCAGCAGCCCCTGGACAGATCCCAATTCACCCCTCCACTTT
>TRBD2|TRBJ2-5|.|TRBV6-5
CAGSYSSSAGGETQYF
TGTGCCGGCAGTTACTCGAGCTCCGCGGGGGGGGAGACCCAGTACTTC
>.|TRBJ1-6|.|TRBV15
CATSRGKGIGRNSPLHF
TGTGCCACCAGCAGAGGGAAGGGTATCGGGCGAAATTCACCCCTCCACTTT
>.|TRBJ2-7|.|TRBV30
CAWSVIRGGEQYF
TGTGCCTGGAGTGTAATAAGAGGGGGCGAGCAGTACTTC
>.|TRBJ2-2|.|TRBV5-1
CASSPRGGSVPYYTGELFF
TGCGCCAGCAGCCCCCGGGGAGGCTCAGTCCCATATTACACCGGGGAGCTGTTTTTT
>.|TRBJ2-7|.|TRBV9
CASSVLGFGEQYF
TGTGCCAGCAGCGTATTAGGGTTCGGAGAGCAGTACTTC
>TRBD1|TRBJ1-4|.|TRBV2
CASRDRDEKLFF
TGTGCCAGCAGAGACAGGGATGAAAAACTGTTTTTT
>.|TRBJ2-5|.|TRBV5-1
CASSLKVTRGSETQYF
TGCGCCAGCAGCTTGAAGGTCACCCGGGGGTCAGAGACCCAGTACTTC
>TRBD1|TRBJ2-3|.|TRBV19
CASSIGTEGTDTQYF
TGTGCCAGTAGTATCGGGACAGAGGGCACAGATACGCAGTATTTT
>.|TRBJ1-2|few|TRBV30
CACKAEGTYGYTF
TGTGCCTGTAAGGCAGAAGGGACATATGGCTACACCTTC
>.|TRBJ2-3|.|TRBV18
CASTTPRSLPDTQYF
TGTGCCAGCACTACGCCCAGATCACTCCCGGATACGCAGTATTTT
>.|TRBJ2-3|.|TRBV6-6
CASSYSGSSDTQYF
TGTGCCAGCAGTTACTCGGGTAGCTCAGATACGCAGTATTTT
>.|TRBJ1-5|.|TRBV19
CASSYRTVNQPQHF
TGTGCCAGTAGTTACAGGACAGTGAATCAGCCCCAGCATTTT
>.|TRBJ1-3|.|TRBV9
CASSESKGAGNTIYF
TGTGCCAGCAGCGAAAGTAAGGGGGCTGGAAACACCATATATTTT
>.|TRBJ1-2|.|TRBV20-1
CSARLGGYTF
TGCAGTGCTAGATTGGGGGGCTACACCTTC
>.|TRBJ1-3|.|TRBV30
CAWIGGSGNTIYF
TGTGCCTGGATCGGGGGGTCTGGAAACACCATATATTTT
>TRBD1|TRBJ2-7|.|TRBV30
CAWSVRGSRYEQYF
TGTGCCTGGAGTGTCAGGGGGAGTAGGTACGAGCAGTACTTC
>.|TRBJ1-2|.|TRBV7-2
CASSLTVAGSGYTF
TGTGCCAGCAGCTTAACAGTAGCAGGGTCTGGCTACACCTTC
>.|TRBJ2-2|.|TRBV5-5
CASSQTLNTGELFF
TGTGCCAGCAGCCAGACATTGAACACCGGGGAGCTGTTTTTT
>.|TRBJ1-3|.|TRBV6-5
CASSYEPQGHPDTIYF
TGTGCCAGCAGTTACGAACCCCAGGGTCACCCGGACACCATATATTTT
>.|TRBJ2-7|.|TRBV7-2
CASSNNRVAYEQYF
TGTGCCAGCAGCAACAACAGGGTGGCCTACGAGCAGTACTTC